This T cell receptor (beta chain) emerged from a study of cytomegalovirus exposure and HLA in healthy donors. Across the study: An earlier analysis identified approximately 120 million unique TCR beta sequences in some 170 million T cells. Genotyping showed roughly 86% of almost 400 donors falling in the Caucasian-associated ancestry cluster.

V lost 10 bases to trimming and J lost 3 bases; unmatched junction nucleotides: 9. The CDR3 consists of 14 residues. The V gene's germline CDR1 is LNHDA and CDR2 SQIVND (reference sequence). This PCR relied on a set of 60 Vbeta primers and 13 Jbeta primers. TCRdb keeps only in-frame clones here, not all; method: immunoSEQ multiplex PCR. This sample has 99,000 or so clones, with nearly 80% found just once. The chain has TRBV19 and TRBJ2-1; 7 positions match TRBD2. The sample comprised PBMCs. This clonotype was obtained from a man younger than 40 in good health and CMV-seronegative. CDR3 DNA: TGTGCCACAATGGGAGGGGATGTCTACAATGAGCAGTTCTTC. Amino acids: CATMGGDVYNEQFF. The full variable domain, in which reference TRBV19 and TRBJ2-1 provide the parts outside the CDR3, is DGGITQSPKYLFRKEGQNVTLSCEQNLNHDAMYWYRQDPGQGLRLIYYSQIVNDFQKGDIAEGYSVSREKKESFPLTVTSAQKNPTAFYLCATMGGDVYNEQFFGPGTRLTVL.